This TCR beta chain was sequenced in a study of CXCR3-negative and CXCR3-positive naive CD8 T cells. The CDR3 loop spans 13 amino acids. In germline, CDR1 is SEHNR, CDR2 FQNEAQ (reference sequence). As concerns this clonotype: Its antigen is as yet unknown.

Whole-study findings and limits: Memory, not naive, CXCR3-negative and CXCR3-positive cells differed in TRBV-TRBJ usage. Naive cells positive for CXCR3 carried more hydrophobic TRB CDR3s than CXCR3-negative ones.

The study sorted every CD8+ T cell subset in triplicate at 270,000 or so cells each. CD45RO-CCR7+CD27+CD95- defined naive CD8+ T cells. The study made its TRB cDNA libraries by 5' RACE, adding UMI labels. Reprocessing the 5' RACE reads, TCRdb reports a single entry for every CDR3 protein and omits DNA. Reported are some 99,000 distinct CDR3 sequences; the ten largest clones contain around 1%. The sequence was obtained from a human donor in good health. Some clones in this sample may be carry-over from other donors' samples. This chain joins TRBV7-9 and TRBJ1-1; absent DNA, TCRdb's TRBD1 call cannot be checked. Sequenced input: naive CXCR3+ CD8+ T cells from blood. Subset reported: CD45RO-CCR7+CD27+CD95- naive CD8+ T cells expressing CXCR3 (TNR3+). The CDR3 loop reads CASSPSWGTEAFF.